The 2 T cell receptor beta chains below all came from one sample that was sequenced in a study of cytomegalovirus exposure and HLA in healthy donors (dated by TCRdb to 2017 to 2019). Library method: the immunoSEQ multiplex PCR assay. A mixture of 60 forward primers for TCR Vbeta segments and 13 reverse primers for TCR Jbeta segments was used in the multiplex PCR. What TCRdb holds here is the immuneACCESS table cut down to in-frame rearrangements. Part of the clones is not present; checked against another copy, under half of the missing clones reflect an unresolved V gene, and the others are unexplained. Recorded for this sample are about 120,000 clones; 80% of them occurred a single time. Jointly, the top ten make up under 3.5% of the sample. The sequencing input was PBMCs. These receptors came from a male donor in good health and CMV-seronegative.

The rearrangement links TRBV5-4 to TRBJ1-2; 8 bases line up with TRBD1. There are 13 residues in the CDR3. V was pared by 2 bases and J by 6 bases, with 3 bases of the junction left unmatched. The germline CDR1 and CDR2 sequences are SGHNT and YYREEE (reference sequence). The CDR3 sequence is CASSLQGENGYTF. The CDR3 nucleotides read TGTGCCAGCAGCTTACAGGGGGAGAATGGCTACACCTTC. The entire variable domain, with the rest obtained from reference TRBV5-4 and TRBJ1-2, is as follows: ETGVTQSPTHLIKTRGQQVTLRCSSQSGHNTVSWYQQALGQGPQFIFQYYREEENGRGNFPPRFSGLQFPNYSSELNVNALELDDSALYLCASSLQGENGYTFGSGTRLTVV.

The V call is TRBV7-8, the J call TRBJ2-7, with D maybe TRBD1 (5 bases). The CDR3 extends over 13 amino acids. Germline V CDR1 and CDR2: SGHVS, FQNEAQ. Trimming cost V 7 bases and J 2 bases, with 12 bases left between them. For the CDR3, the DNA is TGTGCCAGCAACCACAGGCAGGCCTACGAGCAGTACTTC. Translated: CASNHRQAYEQYF.